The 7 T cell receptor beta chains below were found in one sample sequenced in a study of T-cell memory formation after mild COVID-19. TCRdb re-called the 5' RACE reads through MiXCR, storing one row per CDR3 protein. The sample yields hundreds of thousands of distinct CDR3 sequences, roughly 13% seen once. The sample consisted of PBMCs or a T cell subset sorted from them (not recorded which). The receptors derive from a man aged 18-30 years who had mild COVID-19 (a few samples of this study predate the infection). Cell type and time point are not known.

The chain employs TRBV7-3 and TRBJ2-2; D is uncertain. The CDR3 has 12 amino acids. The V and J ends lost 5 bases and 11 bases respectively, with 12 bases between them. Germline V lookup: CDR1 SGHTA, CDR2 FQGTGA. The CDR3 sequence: CASSRYPTELFF. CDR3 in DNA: TGTGCCAGCAGCAGGTACCCAACCGAGCTGTTTTTT.

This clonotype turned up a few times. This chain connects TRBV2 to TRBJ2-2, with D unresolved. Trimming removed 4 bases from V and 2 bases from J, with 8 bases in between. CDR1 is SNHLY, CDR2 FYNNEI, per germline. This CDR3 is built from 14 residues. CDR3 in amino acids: CASSGIRNTGELFF. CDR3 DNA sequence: TGTGCCAGCAGTGGGATCCGTAACACCGGGGAGCTGTTTTTT.

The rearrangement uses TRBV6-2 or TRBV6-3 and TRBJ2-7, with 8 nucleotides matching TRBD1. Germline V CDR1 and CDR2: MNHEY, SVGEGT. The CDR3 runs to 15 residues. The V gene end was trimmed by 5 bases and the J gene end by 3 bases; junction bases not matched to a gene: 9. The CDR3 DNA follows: TGTGCCAGCAGTCGTACGAGGACAGGGAGCTACGAGCAGTACGTC. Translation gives CASSRTRTGSYEQYV.

The CDR3 DNA sequence: TGTGCCAGCAGTTTATCTTGGGGCAGCACCTACGAGCAGTACTTC. Amino acid sequence: CASSLSWGSTYEQYF. The J gene is TRBJ2-7, the V gene TRBV27; D perhaps matches TRBD1 (5 bases). The V and J ends lost 0 bases and 2 bases respectively, with 11 bases between them. CDR3 size: 15 residues. CDR1 is MNHEY, CDR2 SMNVEV, per germline (reference sequence).

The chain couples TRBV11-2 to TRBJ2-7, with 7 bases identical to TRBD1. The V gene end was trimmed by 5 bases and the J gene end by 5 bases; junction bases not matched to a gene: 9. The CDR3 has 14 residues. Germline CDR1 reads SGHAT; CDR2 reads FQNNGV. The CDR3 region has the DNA TGTGCCAGCAGCATCCGGGACAGTAAAAACGAGCAGTACTTC. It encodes CASSIRDSKNEQYF.

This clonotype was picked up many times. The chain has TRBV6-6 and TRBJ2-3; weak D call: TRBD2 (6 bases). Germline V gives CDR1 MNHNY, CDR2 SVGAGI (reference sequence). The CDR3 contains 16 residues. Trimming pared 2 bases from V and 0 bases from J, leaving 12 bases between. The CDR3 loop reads CASSYRTGTSTDTQYF. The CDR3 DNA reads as TGTGCCAGCAGTTACCGAACCGGGACTAGCACAGATACGCAGTATTTT.

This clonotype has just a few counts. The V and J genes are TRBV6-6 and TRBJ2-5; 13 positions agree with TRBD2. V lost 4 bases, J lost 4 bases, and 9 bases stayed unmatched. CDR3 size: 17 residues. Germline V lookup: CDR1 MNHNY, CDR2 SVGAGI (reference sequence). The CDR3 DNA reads TGTGCCAGCAGTTTCCGTCCCGGGACTAGCGGGGTAGAGACCCAGTACTTC. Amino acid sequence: CASSFRPGTSGVETQYF.